This TCR beta chain stems from a study of blood T cell repertoires in COVID-19 (dated by TCRdb to 2020 to 2022). In the study overall: The collaborator samples originated in the United States, Italy and Spain and spanned the acute and convalescent phases of COVID-19. The dataset comprised deeply sampled blood TCRbeta repertoires from subjects exposed to, actively infected with, or recovered from COVID-19. The repertoires were released in a freely available public database meant as a resource for research on the immune response to SARS-CoV-2. A de-identified subject ID, COVID-19 status, age in years and sex were almost always included in the sample metadata. Samples came from the ongoing ImmuneRACE study (first 160 participants) plus 1,254 subjects from 6 global collaborators. Where HLA class I and class II types were available, the types were taken from metadata supplied by the sample provider, not from assay-based typing. The material from the prospective study consisted of cDNA or gDNA derived from T cells, B-cell-depleted T cells, or PBMCs.

The collaborating institutions used their own protocols to collect whole blood in K2EDTA tubes. For TCRbeta analysis, collaborators shipped samples in one of three forms: frozen whole blood, isolated PBMCs, or DNA extracted from either of those sample types. TCRbeta CDR3 regions were amplified from genomic DNA by means of the immunoSEQ Assay, a bias-controlled multiplex PCR. As for the authors' bioinformatics: Within the assay, amplification of reference gene primers was used to estimate how many nucleated cells each sample contained. To quantify the absolute abundance of each unique TCRbeta CDR3 rearrangement, sequence reads were collapsed and filtered. For each sample, productive Simpson clonality was calculated by taking the square root of Simpson's diversity index across productive rearrangements. Not all clones reach the TCRdb copy of this immuneACCESS table, which keeps in-frame sequences only. Checked studies attribute under half of the gap to unresolved V genes and leave the rest unexplained. V and J calls and clone size are copied from that table; D and trimming were computed from the DNA. This sample comprises some 150,000 clones, roughly 84% of them detected only once. The ten biggest clones cover roughly 2.5% of the sample.

What the study reported, not specific to this receptor: The amount of clinical and demographic metadata varied by source and participant and was provided uncurated.

Turning to this clone: Its antigen specificity is not known. The sample holds no much larger clone one base away, and base qualities are not on file.

The receptor was derived from a human donor with acute or convalescent COVID-19. The donor label of this sample is uncertain. The specimen sequenced was peripheral blood.

CDR3 sequence: CASSAGQLVYGYTF. The DNA sequence is as follows: TGTGCCAGCAGTGCGGGACAGCTCGTCTATGGCTACACCTTC. In this chain, TRBV2 is recombined with TRBJ1-2, with 7 middle bases fitting TRBD1. The germline V gene yields SNHLY for CDR1 and FYNNEI for CDR2. From its cysteine to its phenylalanine, the CDR3 spans 14 amino acids. Solely the CDR3 DNA is kept, with 42 bases framed from the first base. Germline trimming amounts to 4 bases on V and 4 bases on J, with 6 as the count of junction bases outside the gene matches.